This T cell receptor beta chain was recovered during a study of Graves' ophthalmopathy and Graves' hyperthyroidism. The CDR3 is 15 amino acids. The V and J ends lost 5 bases and 2 bases, in that order; junction bases with no gene match: 10. The germline gives CDR1 DFQATT, CDR2 SNEGSKA (reference sequence). This clonotype was counted a few times. Using RNA transcripts, the TCR beta CDR3 regions were amplified. First-round RT-PCR employed HTBI primers, with a second-round multiplex PCR after it. MiXCR, applied by TCRdb to the multiplex PCR reads, yields one record per CDR3 protein. The sample includes almost 750,000 distinct CDR3 sequences, roughly two fifths seen only once; the top ten take 35% to 55%.

This TCR came from an adult man with Graves' ophthalmopathy. Sequencing input: peripheral blood. The chain joins TRBV20-1 to TRBJ2-7, with 9 bases identical to TRBD1. CDR3 loop: CSAPLSGTGTYEQYF. The CDR3 coding sequence is TGCAGTGCTCCCCTGTCCGGGACAGGGACCTACGAGCAGTACTTC.